Below are 12 T cell receptor beta chains sequenced from a single sample in a study of breast tumors, draining lymph nodes, adjacent tissues. TCRdb re-derived calls from the multiplex PCR reads in MiXCR, one entry per CDR3 protein. The sample has 270,000 or so distinct CDR3 sequences, 30% to 35% seen once. The lymph nodes were axillary draining lymph nodes from breast cancer patients. Input material: axillary lymph node tissue. The receptor source for this set is a female donor with breast cancer. Some clones in this sample may be carry-over from other donors' samples.

Ten or more counts support this clonotype. The V call is TRBV3-1, the J call TRBJ1-6; 8 bases agree with TRBD1. V lost 4 bases, J lost 10 bases, and 12 bases stayed unmatched. The CDR3 runs to 16 residues. The germline V gene encodes CDR1 LGHDT and CDR2 YNNKEL (reference sequence). DNA for the CDR3: TGTGCCAGCAGCCCTCAAAGCGGACAGGGTTGGTCACCCCTCCACTTT. It yields the protein CASSPQSGQGWSPLHF.

As regards this clonotype: Because it lacks the conserved phenylalanine or tryptophan at the end, this CDR3 is likely a read error. V usage is TRBV9 and J usage is TRBJ2-3; 7 bases line up with TRBD2. The CDR3 length is 15 residues. Germline CDR1 SGDLS, CDR2 YYNGEE. The CDR3 here is CASSQAGTSTDRQYL. The CDR3 nucleotides are TGTGCCAGCAGCCAAGCGGGAACTAGCACAGATAGGCAGTATCTT.

Notes on this clonotype: It may be a read error: a sequence one base away is much more abundant. The rearrangement links TRBV12-3 or TRBV12-4 to TRBJ1-5; D is unclear. There are 13 residues in the CDR3. Trimming shortened V by 3 bases and J by 4 bases, and 7 bases separated the two germline ends. The CDR3, as DNA: TGTGCCAGCAGTTTCGGTGTGAATCAGCCCCAGCATTTT. This translates into CASSFGVNQPQHF.

This clonotype was counted only a few times. The chain has TRBV5-8 and TRBJ2-5; possibly TRBD2 for D (5 bases). Germline CDR1 and CDR2: SGHTS and YDEGEE. Trimming pared 2 bases from V and 4 bases from J, leaving 21 bases between. The CDR3 has 17 amino acids. CDR3: CASSLGNSPRDRETQYF. The CDR3 DNA is TGTGCCAGCAGCTTAGGAAATTCGCCCCGGGATCGAGAGACCCAGTACTTC.

This clonotype was seen once. This may arise from a read error, as a much more abundant clone is one base away. The rearrangement joins TRBV7-9 to TRBJ2-1, with D perhaps matching TRBD2 (6 bases). Germline lookup yields CDR1 SEHNR and CDR2 FQNEAQ (reference sequence). The CDR3 covers 17 residues. DNA of the CDR3: TGTGCCAGCAGCCCGGGGACTCCGCCAAGCTCCTACAATCAGCAGTTCTTC. Amino acid sequence: CASSPGTPPSSYNQQFF.

Worth noting for this clonotype: A single base separates this from a much larger clone, so it may be a read error. V gene TRBV5-8 combines with J gene TRBJ2-5; TRBD2 is a possible D gene (5 bases). V was trimmed by 1 base and J by 2 bases, leaving 12 bases between them. From germline, CDR1 is SGHTS and CDR2 YDEGEE. The CDR3 runs to 15 residues. The CDR3 loop reads CASSLRGPGQETQYF. The CDR3 region has the DNA TGTGCCAGCAGCTTGAGAGGCCCGGGACAAGAGACCCAGTACTTC.

This clonotype was observed many times. V usage is TRBV3-1 and J usage is TRBJ2-1, with TRBD2 matching over 8 bases. The length of the CDR3 is 12 residues. The germline V gene encodes CDR1 LGHDT and CDR2 YNNKEL (reference sequence). The J segment lost 12 bases and the V segment lost 1 base, leaving 2 bases of the junction unmatched. The DNA of the CDR3 is TGTGCCAGCAGCCAAGGGGCGGGGGGGCAGTTCTTC. Encoded protein: CASSQGAGGQFF.

The J gene is TRBJ1-4, the V gene TRBV12-3 or TRBV12-4; tentatively, D is TRBD1 (5 bases). The CDR3 length is 19 residues. The V end lost 3 bases, the J end lost 5 bases, and 25 bases lay between the germline ends. The chain's CDR3 is CASSFTGGRSSRGNEKLFF. In DNA form, the CDR3 reads TGTGCCAGCAGTTTCACGGGCGGGCGCAGTAGTCGGGGCAATGAAAAACTGTTTTTT.

A word on this clonotype: An end of the junction differs from the germline gene, which may be a read error. The rearrangement links TRBV6-5 to TRBJ2-7; D gene ambiguous. CDR1 is MNHEY, CDR2 SVGAGI, per germline. The CDR3 consists of 16 residues. The CDR3 DNA sequence: TGTGCCAGCAGTCACTCGATTACATTGCTTGGGGACGAGCAGTACTTC. This gives the protein CASSHSITLLGDEQYF.

The rearrangement joins TRBV9 to TRBJ1-5; unclear D gene. This CDR3 region has 10 residues. V dropped 4 bases and J dropped 7 bases, with 3 bases sitting between them. Germline loops: CDR1 SGDLS, CDR2 YYNGEE. The CDR3 bases are TGTGCCAGCAGCATACAGCCCCAGCATTTT. Translated: CASSIQPQHF.

Remarks on this clonotype: A much larger clone differs from this one at a single base, so this may be a read error. This sequence joins TRBV19 and TRBJ1-3; D remains unclear. Germline lookup yields CDR1 LNHDA and CDR2 SQIVND (reference sequence). The CDR3 has 15 residues. CDR3 DNA sequence: TGTGCCTGTAGTATAGATCGGGTGTCTGGAAACACCATATATTTT. The encoded protein is CACSIDRVSGNTIYF.

This clonotype was counted at least ten times. V usage is TRBV19 and J usage is TRBJ2-7, with TRBD1 matching 10 bases. This CDR3 contains 15 residues. The trim removed 1 base at V and 6 bases at J, leaving 6 bases unmatched. Germline V CDR1 and CDR2: LNHDA, SQIVND (reference sequence). The CDR3 DNA reads TGTGCCAGTAGTATAGGGGGACAGGGGTATTCCGAGCAGTACTTC. Its protein is CASSIGGQGYSEQYF.